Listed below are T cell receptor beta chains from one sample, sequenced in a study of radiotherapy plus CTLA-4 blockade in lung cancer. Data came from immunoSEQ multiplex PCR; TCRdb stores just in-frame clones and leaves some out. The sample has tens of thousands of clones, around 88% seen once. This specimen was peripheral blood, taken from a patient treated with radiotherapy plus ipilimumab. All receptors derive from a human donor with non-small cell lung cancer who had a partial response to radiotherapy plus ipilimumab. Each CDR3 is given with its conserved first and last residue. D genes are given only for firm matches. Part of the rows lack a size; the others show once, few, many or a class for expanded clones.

cdr3_aa: CARAGGPRGEQFF
cdr3_nt: TGTGCCAGAGCGGGAGGGCCTAGAGGTGAGCAGTTCTTC
j_call: TRBJ2-1
clone_size: .
d_call: TRBD2
v_call: TRBV2

cdr3_aa: CASSRQGIGTQYF
cdr3_nt: TGTGCCAGCAGTAGACAGGGTATCGGGACCCAGTACTTC
j_call: TRBJ2-5
clone_size: .
d_call: TRBD1
v_call: TRBV11-2

cdr3_aa: CASSPDRDRAEAFF
cdr3_nt: TGTGCCAGCTCACCAGACCGGGACAGGGCGGAAGCTTTCTTT
j_call: TRBJ1-1
clone_size: .
d_call: TRBD1
v_call: TRBV18

cdr3_aa: CASSIRQGIGGYTF
cdr3_nt: TGTGCCAGCAGCATACGACAGGGGATCGGAGGCTACACCTTC
j_call: TRBJ1-2
clone_size: .
d_call: TRBD1
v_call: TRBV5-4

cdr3_aa: CASSPGLQGDEQFF
cdr3_nt: TGTGCCAGCAGCCCCGGACTGCAGGGGGATGAGCAGTTCTTC
j_call: TRBJ2-1
clone_size: .
d_call: TRBD1
v_call: TRBV11-3

cdr3_aa: CASSTGTSSLEQYF
cdr3_nt: TGTGCCAGCTCCACCGGGACTAGCTCCCTCGAGCAGTACTTC
j_call: TRBJ2-7
clone_size: .
d_call: TRBD2
v_call: TRBV18

cdr3_aa: CSVLTGGVYEQYF
cdr3_nt: TGCAGCGTCTTAACAGGGGGCGTCTACGAGCAGTACTTC
j_call: TRBJ2-7
clone_size: .
d_call: TRBD1
v_call: TRBV29-1

cdr3_aa: CASSLAPGTGVGELFF
cdr3_nt: TGCGCCAGCAGCTTGGCCCCCGGGACAGGCGTCGGGGAGCTGTTTTTT
j_call: TRBJ2-2
clone_size: .
d_call: TRBD1
v_call: TRBV5-1

cdr3_aa: CSVQGADQPQHF
cdr3_nt: TGCAGCGTACAGGGGGCGGATCAGCCCCAGCATTTT
j_call: TRBJ1-5
clone_size: .
d_call: TRBD1
v_call: TRBV29-1

cdr3_aa: CASSPSEVAGGYTF
cdr3_nt: TGCGCCAGCAGCCCGTCGGAGGTGGCGGGGGGCTACACCTTC
j_call: TRBJ1-2
clone_size: .
d_call: .
v_call: TRBV4-1

cdr3_aa: CASSPGQVATDTQYF
cdr3_nt: TGCGCCAGCAGCCCTGGACAGGTAGCCACAGATACGCAGTATTTT
j_call: TRBJ2-3
clone_size: .
d_call: TRBD1
v_call: TRBV5-1

cdr3_aa: CASSQGTASEGNTIYF
cdr3_nt: TGTGCCAGCAGCCAAGGAACGGCCTCGGAGGGAAACACCATATATTTT
j_call: TRBJ1-3
clone_size: .
d_call: .
v_call: TRBV4-2

cdr3_aa: CASSHQGQRYEQYF
cdr3_nt: TGCGCCAGCAGCCATCAGGGACAGCGCTACGAGCAGTACTTC
j_call: TRBJ2-7
clone_size: .
d_call: TRBD1
v_call: TRBV4-3

cdr3_aa: CASSMTGSPPDEQFF
cdr3_nt: TGTGCCAGTAGTATGACAGGGAGTCCCCCGGATGAGCAGTTCTTC
j_call: TRBJ2-1
clone_size: once
d_call: TRBD1
v_call: TRBV19

cdr3_aa: CASSTDRDTEAFF
cdr3_nt: TGTGCCAGTAGTACGGACAGGGACACTGAAGCTTTCTTT
j_call: TRBJ1-1
clone_size: few
d_call: TRBD1
v_call: TRBV19

cdr3_aa: CASSLRLAGVSEQFF
cdr3_nt: TGTGCCAGCAGCTTAAGGCTAGCGGGAGTAAGTGAGCAGTTCTTC
j_call: TRBJ2-1
clone_size: .
d_call: TRBD2
v_call: TRBV7-3